Below are 17 T cell receptor beta chains sequenced from a single sample in a study of identical twins. TCRdb re-derived calls from the 5' RACE reads in MiXCR, one entry per CDR3 protein. Of 640,000 or so distinct CDR3 sequences in the sample, around 6% were seen once. Sequenced: naive T cells sorted from blood. The receptors shown here come from a man between 18 and 29 years old in good health.

This clonotype came up many times. The genes are TRBV9 and TRBJ2-1, with TRBD1 as a possible D gene (5 bases). The CDR3 covers 12 residues. V was trimmed by 3 bases and J by 16 bases, leaving 17 bases between them. The germline gives CDR1 SGDLS, CDR2 YYNGEE. CDR3 sequence (DNA): TGTGCCAGCAGCGGACGGACAATCGGTAGATTCTTC. It encodes CASSGRTIGRFF.

This clonotype was counted between two and nine times. The chain employs TRBV5-1 and TRBJ2-7, with a possible D match to TRBD1 (6 bases). V dropped 4 bases and J dropped 7 bases, with 15 bases sitting between them. The CDR3 covers 13 residues. CDR1 and CDR2 (germline): SGHRS, YFSETQ. CDR3 region: CASSQGHAMEQYF. DNA of the CDR3: TGCGCCAGCAGCCAGGGACATGCCATGGAGCAGTACTTC.

The gene calls are TRBV7-2 and TRBJ2-7; D remains unclear. V was cut by 2 bases and J by 5 bases, with 10 bases left in between. Per germline, CDR1 SGHTA and CDR2 FQGNSA. The CDR3 sequence is 13 residues long. CDR3 sequence reads: CASSLLTSNEQYF. CDR3 bases: TGTGCCAGCAGCTTATTGACCAGCAACGAGCAGTACTTC.

In its sample, this clonotype was seen many times. The chain joins TRBV6-6 to TRBJ1-1; D unresolved. Deletions cut 0 bases from V and 6 bases from J, with 2 bases between. The CDR3 has 11 amino acids. The germline CDR1 and CDR2 sequences are MNHNY and SVGAGI (reference sequence). The CDR3 DNA reads as TGTGCCAGCAGTTACTCTTCTGAAGCTTTCTTT. Its protein is CASSYSSEAFF.

Ten or more counts support this clonotype. The J gene is TRBJ2-1, the V gene TRBV29-1, with 10 nucleotides matching TRBD2. The CDR3 is made up of 14 amino acids. The ends lost 3 bases at V and 8 bases at J; junction bases unmatched: 7. Germline CDR1 and CDR2: SQVTM and ANQGSEA. In DNA form, the CDR3 reads TGCAGCGTTGACTCTAGCGGGAGAGTTGATGAGCAGTTCTTC. It yields the protein CSVDSSGRVDEQFF.

The chain has TRBV20-1 and TRBJ2-3; D may be TRBD2 (6 bases). V lost 0 bases and J lost 6, with 13 bases in between. The germline V gene has CDR1 DFQATT and CDR2 SNEGSKA (reference sequence). CDR3 size: 14 residues. The CDR3 spells CSARDIREIDTQYF. As DNA, the CDR3 is TGCAGTGCTAGAGATATCCGGGAGATCGATACGCAGTATTTT.

This clonotype was found a few times. The chain links TRBV5-1 to TRBJ2-1, with D uncertain. Germline V lookup: CDR1 SGHRS, CDR2 YFSETQ. Trimming pared 4 bases from V and 8 bases from J, leaving 25 bases between. The CDR3 extends over 17 amino acids. CDR3 residues: CASSQQGSGYLQDEQFF. DNA for the CDR3: TGCGCCAGCAGCCAACAAGGTTCGGGTTATCTACAAGATGAGCAGTTCTTC. Full variable domain (remainder filled in from reference TRBV5-1 and TRBJ2-1): KAGVTQTPRYLIKTRGQQVTLSCSPISGHRSVSWYQQTPGQGLQFLFEYFSETQRNKGNFPGRFSGRQFSNSRSEMNVSTLELGDSALYLCASSQQGSGYLQDEQFFGPGTRLTVL.

The chain combines TRBV9 with TRBJ2-3, with 10 bases that match TRBD2. This CDR3 region has 19 residues. The germline CDR1 and CDR2 sequences are SGDLS and YYNGEE. Trimming removed 0 bases from V and 2 bases from J; junction bases left unmatched: 12. The CDR3 DNA follows: TGTGCCAGCAGCGTAGGCCCCCATAGCGGGAGGCAGATCACAGATACGCAGTATTTT. Translation gives CASSVGPHSGRQITDTQYF.

J is TRBJ2-3 and V is TRBV24-1; possible D gene TRBD1, 6 bases. The V gene lost 4 bases and the J gene lost 0 bases, with 13 bases spanning the gap. Germline loops: CDR1 KGHDR, CDR2 SFDVKD. The CDR3 loop spans 16 amino acids. The CDR3 spells CATSDRQAPSTDTQYF. CDR3 nucleotides: TGTGCCACCAGTGACCGACAGGCCCCTAGCACAGATACGCAGTATTTT.

At least ten counts were recorded for this clonotype. The genes are TRBV6-5 and TRBJ2-5; no clear D. CDR3 length: 11 amino acids. Trimming pared 2 bases from V and 4 bases from J, leaving 2 bases between. The V gene's germline CDR1 is MNHEY and CDR2 SVGAGI. Here the CDR3 DNA reads TGTGCCAGCAGTTACATAGAGACCCAGTACTTC. This translates into CASSYIETQYF.

This clonotype was counted a few times. The J gene is TRBJ2-4, the V gene TRBV4-1; 10 bases are a match to TRBD2. After removal of 2 bases from V and 7 bases from J, the junction contained 5 bases not matched to a gene. CDR1 is MGHRA and CDR2 is YSYEKL in the germline V gene. This CDR3 comprises 15 residues. CDR3 coding DNA: TGCGCCAGCAGCCAACTAGCGGGAGTGGGGAACATTCAGTACTTC. The encoded protein is CASSQLAGVGNIQYF.

This clonotype showed up many times. The chain is built from TRBV6-4 and TRBJ2-3; D unclear. The V gene lost 0 bases and the J gene lost 4 bases, with 8 bases spanning the gap. Germline V lookup: CDR1 MRHNA, CDR2 SNTAGT. CDR3 length: 14 amino acids. The CDR3: CASSDSHTADTQYF. In DNA, the CDR3 is TGTGCCAGCAGTGACTCCCACACAGCAGATACGCAGTATTTT.

The J gene is TRBJ1-3, the V gene TRBV20-1, with D maybe TRBD1 (5 bases). The CDR3 covers 16 residues. V shed 0 bases and J shed 1 base, with 13 bases lying between them. From germline, CDR1 is DFQATT and CDR2 SNEGSKA (reference sequence). CDR3 sequence reads: CSARDLRTQSGNTIYF. As DNA, the CDR3 is TGCAGTGCTAGAGATTTGAGGACACAGTCTGGAAACACCATATATTTT.

J is TRBJ2-5 and V is TRBV29-1; TRBD2 aligns across 8 bases. Trimming cost V 5 bases and J 0 bases; bases outside gene matches: 8. The CDR3 totals 15 residues. Germline values: CDR1 SQVTM, CDR2 ANQGSEA. The CDR3 loop is CSVNVASGHQETQYF. Here the CDR3 DNA reads TGCAGCGTTAACGTGGCTAGCGGGCACCAAGAGACCCAGTACTTC.

In its sample, this clonotype was seen many times. This chain links TRBV12-3 or TRBV12-4 with TRBJ2-1; possibly TRBD2 for D (6 bases). The CDR3 runs to 15 residues. Trimming pared 1 base from V and 2 bases from J, leaving 9 bases between. CDR3 residues: CASSLERVTYNEQFF. The CDR3 DNA is TGTGCCAGCAGTTTAGAGCGGGTGACCTACAATGAGCAGTTCTTC.

The rearrangement uses TRBV5-1 and TRBJ2-3; 8 nucleotides match TRBD1. Looked up from germline, CDR1 is SGHRS and CDR2 is YFSETQ. V shed 0 bases, J shed 14 bases, and the junction held 8 bases outside the gene matches. This CDR3 comprises 13 residues. CDR3 protein: CASSLEPGQAVYF. DNA for the CDR3: TGCGCCAGCAGCTTGGAGCCGGGACAGGCTGTGTATTTT.

This chain joins TRBV7-3 and TRBJ2-7; 7 nucleotides agree with TRBD1. Germline V gene data show CDR1 as SGHTA and CDR2 as FQGTGA. Trimming at V came to 3 bases and at J to 7 bases, leaving 15 bases not matched to a gene. The CDR3 runs to 16 residues. CDR3 coding DNA: TGTGCCAGCAGCTTTCTCCCCGCGGCGACAGGGTATGAGCAGTACTTC. Amino acid sequence: CASSFLPAATGYEQYF.